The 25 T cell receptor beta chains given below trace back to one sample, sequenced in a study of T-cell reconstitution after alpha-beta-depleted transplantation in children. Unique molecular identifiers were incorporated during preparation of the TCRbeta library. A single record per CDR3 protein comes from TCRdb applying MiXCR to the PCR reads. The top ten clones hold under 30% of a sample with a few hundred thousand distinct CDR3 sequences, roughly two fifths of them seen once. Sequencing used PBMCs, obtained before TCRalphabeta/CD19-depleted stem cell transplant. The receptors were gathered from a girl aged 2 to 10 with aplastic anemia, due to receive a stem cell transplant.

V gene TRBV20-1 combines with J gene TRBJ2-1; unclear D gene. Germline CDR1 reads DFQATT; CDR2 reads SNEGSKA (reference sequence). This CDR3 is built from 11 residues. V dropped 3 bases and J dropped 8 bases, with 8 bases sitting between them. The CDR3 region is CSASFTDEQFF. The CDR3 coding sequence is TGCAGTGCTAGTTTTACGGATGAGCAGTTCTTC.

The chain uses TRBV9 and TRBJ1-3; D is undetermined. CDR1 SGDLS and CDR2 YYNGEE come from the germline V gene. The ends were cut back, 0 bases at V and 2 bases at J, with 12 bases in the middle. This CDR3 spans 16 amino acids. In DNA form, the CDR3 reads TGTGCCAGCAGCGTAGGAGGAGGGAGAGCTGGAAACACCATATATTTT. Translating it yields CASSVGGGRAGNTIYF.

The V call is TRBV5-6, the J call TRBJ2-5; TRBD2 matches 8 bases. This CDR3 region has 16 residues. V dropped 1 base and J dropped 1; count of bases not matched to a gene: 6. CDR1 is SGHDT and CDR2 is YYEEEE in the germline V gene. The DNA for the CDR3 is TGTGCCAGCAGCTTGTTTAGCGGGGTGATCCAAGAGACCCAGTACTTC. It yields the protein CASSLFSGVIQETQYF.

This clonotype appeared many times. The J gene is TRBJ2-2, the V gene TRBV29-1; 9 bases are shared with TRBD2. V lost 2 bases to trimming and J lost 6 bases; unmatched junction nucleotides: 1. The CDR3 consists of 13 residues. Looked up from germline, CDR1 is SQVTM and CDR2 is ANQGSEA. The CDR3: CSVEPSGAGELFF. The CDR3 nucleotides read TGCAGCGTTGAACCTAGCGGGGCCGGGGAGCTGTTTTTT.

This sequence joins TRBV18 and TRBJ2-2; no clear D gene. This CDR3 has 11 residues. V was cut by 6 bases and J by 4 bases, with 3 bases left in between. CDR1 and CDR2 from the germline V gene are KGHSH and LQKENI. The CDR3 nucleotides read TGTGCCAGCTCTGGCACCGGGGAGCTGTTTTTT. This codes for CASSGTGELFF.

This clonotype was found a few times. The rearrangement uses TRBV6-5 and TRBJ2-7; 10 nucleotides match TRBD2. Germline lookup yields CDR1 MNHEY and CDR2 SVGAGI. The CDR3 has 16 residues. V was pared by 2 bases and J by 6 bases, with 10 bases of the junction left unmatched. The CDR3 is CASSYVALAGAGEQYF. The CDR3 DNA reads TGTGCCAGCAGTTACGTGGCGCTAGCGGGAGCTGGCGAGCAGTACTTC.

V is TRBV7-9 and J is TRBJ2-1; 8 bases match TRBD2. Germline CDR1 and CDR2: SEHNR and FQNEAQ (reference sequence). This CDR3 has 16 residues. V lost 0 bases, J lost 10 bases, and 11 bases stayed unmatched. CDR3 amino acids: CASSLAVGTSRWEQFF. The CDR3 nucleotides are TGTGCCAGCAGCTTAGCGGTCGGGACTAGTCGGTGGGAGCAGTTCTTC.

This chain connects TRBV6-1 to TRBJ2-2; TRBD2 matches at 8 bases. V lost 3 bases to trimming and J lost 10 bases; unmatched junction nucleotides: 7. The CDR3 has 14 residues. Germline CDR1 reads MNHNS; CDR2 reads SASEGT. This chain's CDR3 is CASSDSGKLSELFF. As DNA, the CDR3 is TGTGCCAGCAGTGATAGCGGGAAACTTTCGGAGCTGTTTTTT.

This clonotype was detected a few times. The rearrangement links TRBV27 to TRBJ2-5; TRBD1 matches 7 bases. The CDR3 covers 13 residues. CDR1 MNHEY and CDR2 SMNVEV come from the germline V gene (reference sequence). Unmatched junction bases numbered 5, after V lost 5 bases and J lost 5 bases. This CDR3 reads CASSPTGWETQYF. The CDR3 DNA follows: TGTGCCAGCAGTCCGACAGGGTGGGAGACCCAGTACTTC.

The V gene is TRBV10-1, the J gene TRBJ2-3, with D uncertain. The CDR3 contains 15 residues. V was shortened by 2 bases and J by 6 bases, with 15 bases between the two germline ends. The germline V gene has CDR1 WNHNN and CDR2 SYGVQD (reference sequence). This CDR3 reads CASSETAFNGDTQYF. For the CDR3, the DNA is TGCGCCAGCAGTGAGACCGCATTTAACGGGGATACGCAGTATTTT.

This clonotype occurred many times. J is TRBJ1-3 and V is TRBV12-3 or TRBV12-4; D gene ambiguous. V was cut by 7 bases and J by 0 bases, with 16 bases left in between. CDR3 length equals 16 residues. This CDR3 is CASTRHYSRSGNTIYF. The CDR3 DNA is TGTGCCAGCACCAGACACTATTCGCGCTCTGGAAACACCATATATTTT.

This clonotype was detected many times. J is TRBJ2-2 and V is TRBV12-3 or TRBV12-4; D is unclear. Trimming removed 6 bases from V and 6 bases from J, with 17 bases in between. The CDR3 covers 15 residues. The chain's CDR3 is CASSLTMGSAGELFF. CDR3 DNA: TGTGCCAGCAGCCTCACTATGGGGTCCGCCGGGGAGCTGTTTTTT.

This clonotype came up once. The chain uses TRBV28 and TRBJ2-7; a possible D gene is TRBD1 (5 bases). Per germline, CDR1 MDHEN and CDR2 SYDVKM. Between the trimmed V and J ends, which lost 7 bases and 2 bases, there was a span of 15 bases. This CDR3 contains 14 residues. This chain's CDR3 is CASTPQGTAYEQYF. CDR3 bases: TGTGCCAGCACCCCTCAGGGCACCGCCTACGAGCAGTACTTC.

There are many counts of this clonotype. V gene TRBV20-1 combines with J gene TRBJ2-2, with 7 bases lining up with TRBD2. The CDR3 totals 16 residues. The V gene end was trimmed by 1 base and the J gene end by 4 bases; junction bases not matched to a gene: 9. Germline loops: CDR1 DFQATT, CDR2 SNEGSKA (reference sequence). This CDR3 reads CSARGLGGSFTGELFF. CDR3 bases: TGCAGTGCTAGAGGTCTGGGCGGGAGTTTCACCGGGGAGCTGTTTTTT.

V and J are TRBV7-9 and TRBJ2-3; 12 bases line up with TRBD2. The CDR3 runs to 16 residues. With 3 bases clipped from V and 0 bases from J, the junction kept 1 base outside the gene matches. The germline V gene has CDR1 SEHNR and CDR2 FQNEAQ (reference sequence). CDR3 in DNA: TGTGCCAGCAGCTTCGGACTAGCGGGGAGCACAGATACGCAGTATTTT. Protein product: CASSFGLAGSTDTQYF.

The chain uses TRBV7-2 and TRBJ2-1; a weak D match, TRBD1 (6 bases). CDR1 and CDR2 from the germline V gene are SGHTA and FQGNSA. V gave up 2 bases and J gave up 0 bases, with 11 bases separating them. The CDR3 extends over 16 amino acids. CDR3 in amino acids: CASSLYQGLSYNEQFF. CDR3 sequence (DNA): TGTGCCAGCAGCTTATATCAGGGGCTCTCCTACAATGAGCAGTTCTTC.

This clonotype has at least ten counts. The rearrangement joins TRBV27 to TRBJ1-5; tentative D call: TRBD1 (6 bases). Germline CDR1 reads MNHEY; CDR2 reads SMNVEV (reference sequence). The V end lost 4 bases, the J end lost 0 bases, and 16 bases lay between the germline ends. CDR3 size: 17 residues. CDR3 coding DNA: TGTGCCAGCAGTTCTACAGGGTGGGGGTTTAGCAATCAGCCCCAGCATTTT. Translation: CASSSTGWGFSNQPQHF.

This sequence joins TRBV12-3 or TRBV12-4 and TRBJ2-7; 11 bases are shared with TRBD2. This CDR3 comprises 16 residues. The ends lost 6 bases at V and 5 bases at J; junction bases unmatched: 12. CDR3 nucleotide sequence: TGTGCCAGCAGAATACGGCTAGCGGGGGGCTTGGACGAGCAGTACTTC. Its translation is CASRIRLAGGLDEQYF.

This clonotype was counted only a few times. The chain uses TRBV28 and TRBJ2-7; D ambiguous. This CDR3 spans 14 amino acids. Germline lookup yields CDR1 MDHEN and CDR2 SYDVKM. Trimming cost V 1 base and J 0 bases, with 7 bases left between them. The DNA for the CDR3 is TGTGCCAGCAGTTTATTCGGTGACTCCTACGAGCAGTACTTC. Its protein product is CASSLFGDSYEQYF.

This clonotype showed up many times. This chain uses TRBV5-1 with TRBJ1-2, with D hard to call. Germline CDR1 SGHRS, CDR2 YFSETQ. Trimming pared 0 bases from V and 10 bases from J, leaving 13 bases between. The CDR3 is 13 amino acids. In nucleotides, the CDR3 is TGCGCCAGCAGCTTGGCTGGCAGAAGTCTCTACACCTTC. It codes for CASSLAGRSLYTF.

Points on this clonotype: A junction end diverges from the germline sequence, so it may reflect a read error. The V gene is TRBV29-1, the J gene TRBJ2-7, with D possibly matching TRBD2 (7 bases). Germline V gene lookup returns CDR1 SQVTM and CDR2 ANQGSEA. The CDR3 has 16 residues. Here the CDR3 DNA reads TGCAGCGTTGAAGGAAGTATGGGGGGGCCCGGCTACGAGCTGTACTTC. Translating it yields CSVEGSMGGPGYELYF.

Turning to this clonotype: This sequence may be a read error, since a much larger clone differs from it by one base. CDR3 DNA sequence: TGCGCCAGCAGGTGGGGGTCCGGGGCCAACGTCCTGACTTTC. It is translated as CASRWGSGANVLTF. The rearrangement joins TRBV4-1 to TRBJ2-6, with D perhaps TRBD1 or TRBD2 (5 bases each). Per germline, CDR1 MGHRA and CDR2 YSYEKL. V gave up 6 bases and J gave up 4 bases, with 10 bases separating them. The CDR3 spans 14 residues.

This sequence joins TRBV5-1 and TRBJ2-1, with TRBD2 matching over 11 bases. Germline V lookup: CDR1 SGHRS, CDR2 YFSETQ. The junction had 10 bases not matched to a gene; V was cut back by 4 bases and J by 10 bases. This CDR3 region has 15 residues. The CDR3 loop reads CASSLGVGTSGEQFF. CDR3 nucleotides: TGCGCCAGCAGCCTGGGGGTCGGGACTAGCGGCGAGCAGTTCTTC.

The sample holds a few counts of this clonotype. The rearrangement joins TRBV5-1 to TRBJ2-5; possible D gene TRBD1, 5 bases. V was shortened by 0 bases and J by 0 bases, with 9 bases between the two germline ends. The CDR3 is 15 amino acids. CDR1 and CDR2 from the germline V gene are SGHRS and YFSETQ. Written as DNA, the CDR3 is TGCGCCAGCAGCTTGGCCCAGGGTCACCAAGAGACCCAGTACTTC. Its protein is CASSLAQGHQETQYF.

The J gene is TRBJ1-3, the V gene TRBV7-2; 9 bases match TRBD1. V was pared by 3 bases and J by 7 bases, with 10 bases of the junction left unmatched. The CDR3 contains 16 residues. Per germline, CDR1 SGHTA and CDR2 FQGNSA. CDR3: CASSFLSGQGENTIYF. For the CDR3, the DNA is TGTGCCAGCAGCTTTCTATCGGGACAGGGAGAGAACACCATATATTTT.